This T cell receptor (beta chain) was captured in a study of T cell changes during pregnancy in multiple sclerosis. Some clones are missing from TCRdb's copy, which holds only in-frame ones; the method was immunoSEQ multiplex PCR. Found here are around 100,000 clones, more than 85% of them singletons; the top ten hold around 3.5%. Looked up from germline, CDR1 is SEHNR and CDR2 is FQNEAQ (reference sequence). There are 12 residues in the CDR3. V dropped 5 bases and J dropped 6 bases, with 10 bases sitting between them. The sequence was obtained from a female donor with multiple sclerosis, enrolled in a pregnancy study. Sequenced material: peripheral blood, taken after pregnancy. The chain joins TRBV7-9 to TRBJ1-1; D remains ambiguous. The CDR3 region has the DNA TGTGCCAGCAGCCCAGTCTCTGCTGAAGCTTTCTTT. Residues: CASSPVSAEAFF.